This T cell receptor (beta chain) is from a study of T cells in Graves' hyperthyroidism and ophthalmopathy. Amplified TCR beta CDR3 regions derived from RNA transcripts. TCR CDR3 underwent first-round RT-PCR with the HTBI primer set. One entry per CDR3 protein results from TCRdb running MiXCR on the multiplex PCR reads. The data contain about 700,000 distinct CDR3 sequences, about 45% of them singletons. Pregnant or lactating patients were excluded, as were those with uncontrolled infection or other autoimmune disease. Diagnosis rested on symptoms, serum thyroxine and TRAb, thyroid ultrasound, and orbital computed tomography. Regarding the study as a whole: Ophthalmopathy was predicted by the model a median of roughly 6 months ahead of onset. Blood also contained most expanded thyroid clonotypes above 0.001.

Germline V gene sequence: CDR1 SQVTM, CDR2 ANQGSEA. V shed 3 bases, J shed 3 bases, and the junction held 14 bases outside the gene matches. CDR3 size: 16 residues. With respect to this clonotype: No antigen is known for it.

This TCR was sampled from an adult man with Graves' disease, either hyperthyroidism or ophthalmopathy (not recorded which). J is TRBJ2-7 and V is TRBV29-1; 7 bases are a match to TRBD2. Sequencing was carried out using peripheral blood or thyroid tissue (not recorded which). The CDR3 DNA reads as TGCAGCGTTGAGGATGACGCGGGGGTTCGTGTCTACGAGCAGTACTTC. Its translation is CSVEDDAGVRVYEQYF.